This is a list of T cell receptor beta chains from one sample in a study of cytomegalovirus exposure and HLA in healthy donors. Sequenced by immunoSEQ multiplex PCR; TCRdb stores in-frame clones only, minus some. The sample carries around 220,000 clones, about 74% recorded once. Sequenced input: PBMCs. These receptor sequences come from a middle-aged man in good health and CMV-seronegative. The CDR3 runs from the conserved cysteine through the conserved F or W. Each record gives: V gene, J gene, clone size, D gene, CDR3 DNA, CDR3 protein. D genes are given only for firm matches. Clone size is given for some rows only: seen once, a few or many times, or a class if the clone is expanded.

TRBV9	TRBJ2-5	-	TRBD2	TGTGCCAGCAGCAGGACTAGCGGGACCCCAGAGACCCAGTACTTC	CASSRTSGTPETQYF
TRBV27	TRBJ2-1	-	TRBD2	TGTGCCAGCAGGACTAGCGGGGGGGCGAGGGAGCAGTTCTTC	CASRTSGGAREQFF
TRBV7-6	TRBJ1-6	-	-	TGTGCCAGCAGCTCCTTGGGAGGGAGTAATTCACCCCTCCACTTT	CASSSLGGSNSPLHF
TRBV4-1	TRBJ2-6	few	-	TGCGCCAGCAGCCTTGACCTAGGGGTCGGGACACCCAGAGGGGCCAACGTCCTGACTTTC	CASSLDLGVGTPRGANVLTF
TRBV6-6	TRBJ2-7	-	-	TGTGCCAGCAGCCCCCGGTACGGAGGGACCCACGAGCAGTACTTC	CASSPRYGGTHEQYF
TRBV6-5	TRBJ2-1	once	TRBD2	TGTGCCAGCAGTTATCAGCGGGAGTCCTATGAGCAGTTCTTC	CASSYQRESYEQFF
TRBV4-1	TRBJ1-1	-	TRBD1	TGCGCCAGCAGCCAGGACAGGGATACTGAAGCTTTCTTT	CASSQDRDTEAFF
TRBV27	TRBJ1-4	once	-	TGTGCCAGCAGTTCAGTGCAGGGTGCCGGAATGGTGTTTTTT	CASSSVQGAGMVFF
TRBV19	TRBJ1-2	-	-	TGTGCCAGTAGTGAGCTCGATGGCTACACCTTC	CASSELDGYTF
TRBV6-5	TRBJ1-1	once	-	TGTGCCAGCAGTCCCCGGACTCCCACGACGGCTTTCTTT	CASSPRTPTTAFF
TRBV4-1	TRBJ2-5	-	TRBD1	TGCGCCAGCAGCCAAGATGGGGACAGTCCAGAGACCCAGTACTTC	CASSQDGDSPETQYF
TRBV5-1	TRBJ2-5	-	TRBD2	TGCGCCAGCAGCTTGCCTAGCGGGAACCAAGAGACCCAGTACTTC	CASSLPSGNQETQYF
TRBV20-1	TRBJ1-3	-	-	TGCAGTGTAAACTCTGGAAACACCATATATTTT	CSVNSGNTIYF
TRBV2	TRBJ2-3	-	-	TGTGCCAGCAGCGCCCTAGCAACAGATACGCAGTATTTT	CASSALATDTQYF
TRBV6-5	TRBJ1-6	-	TRBD1	TGTGCCAGCAGTTACCAGACAGGGTCCTCACCCCTCCACTTT	CASSYQTGSSPLHF
TRBV7-6	TRBJ1-2	-	TRBD1	TGTGCCAGCAGTCCTGGACAGGATCTCTATGGCTACACCTTC	CASSPGQDLYGYTF
TRBV7-2	TRBJ1-1	-	TRBD1	TGTGCCAGCAGCTTGAGGACAGGCTTCAACACTGAAGCTTTCTTT	CASSLRTGFNTEAFF
TRBV5-5	TRBJ1-1	-	-	TGTGCCAGCAGCTTGGGCGCTGAAGCTTTCTTT	CASSLGAEAFF
TRBV5-4	TRBJ1-4	-	TRBD1	TGTGCCAGCAGCTTGGGCGGACAGGGCTTTAATGAAAAACTGTTTTTT	CASSLGGQGFNEKLFF
TRBV9	TRBJ1-5	-	TRBD1	TGTGCCAGCAGCCCTGGACAGGGAGGCCAGCCCCAGCATTTT	CASSPGQGGQPQHF
TRBV27	TRBJ2-6	-	TRBD2	TGTGCCAGCAGCAGACTAGCGCTCGGGGCCAACGTCCTGACTTTC	CASSRLALGANVLTF
TRBV7-9	TRBJ2-1	once	-	TGTGCCAGCAGCTTAGGGGGGGTCCCCTACAATGAGCAGTTCTTC	CASSLGGVPYNEQFF
TRBV5-1	TRBJ1-4	-	TRBD1	TGCGCCAGCAGCTTGGACAGGGGGGGTGAAAAACTGTTTTTT	CASSLDRGGEKLFF
TRBV7-2	TRBJ1-4	-	TRBD1	TGTGCCAGCAGCTTACAGGGGGCTGGAGAAAAACTGTTTTTT	CASSLQGAGEKLFF
TRBV18	TRBJ1-4	-	TRBD1	TGTGCCAGCTCACGCGGACAGGGTTCTAATGAAAAACTGTTTTTT	CASSRGQGSNEKLFF
TRBV4-3	TRBJ1-6	few	-	TGCGCCAGCAGAGACAAAGATAATAATTCACCCCTCCACTTT	CASRDKDNNSPLHF
TRBV5-4	TRBJ2-3	-	TRBD2	TGTGCCAGCAGCCGGTCAAAAACGGGGGGGCCAGCAGATACGCAGTATTTT	CASSRSKTGGPADTQYF
TRBV27	TRBJ2-7	-	-	TGTGCCAGCAGTTTATCCCTAAATTCCTACGAGCAGTACTTC	CASSLSLNSYEQYF
TRBV30	TRBJ2-5	once	-	TGTGCCTGGAAGGGGGGGCCACCTCCGACCCAGTACTTC	CAWKGGPPPTQYF
TRBV27	TRBJ2-2	-	-	TGTGCCAGCAGTTTATGGGGCAACACCGGGGAGCTGTTTTTT	CASSLWGNTGELFF
TRBV30	TRBJ2-7	-	-	TGTGCCTGGAGGGGGAGTAGCTACGAGCAGTACTTC	CAWRGSSYEQYF
TRBV7-9	TRBJ2-5	once	-	TGTGCCAGCAGTCGCCCGGGGGTAGGAGAGACCCAGTACTTC	CASSRPGVGETQYF
TRBV12-5	TRBJ2-5	-	TRBD2	TGTGCTAGTGGTTTGGTAGTGGGTAGCGGGAGGGCCGAGACCCAGTACTTC	CASGLVVGSGRAETQYF
TRBV15	TRBJ1-1	-	-	TGTGCCACCAGCAGAGATCGTGGCAGGGCGGCTTTCTTT	CATSRDRGRAAFF
TRBV2	TRBJ2-1	once	-	TGTGCCAGCAGCCGGGACTCTTACAATGAGCAGTTCTTC	CASSRDSYNEQFF
TRBV15	TRBJ2-7	-	-	TGTGCCACCAGCCTTCCCGGGGGGCTGGCCTACGAGCAGTACTTC	CATSLPGGLAYEQYF
TRBV7-8	TRBJ1-1	-	-	TGTGCCAGCAGCTTACCCAGGGAGAACACTGAAGCTTTCTTT	CASSLPRENTEAFF
TRBV5-1	TRBJ1-3	-	TRBD1	TGCGCCAGCAGCGTCGGACAGGGGGCCACTGGAAACACCATATATTTT	CASSVGQGATGNTIYF
TRBV5-6	TRBJ2-3	-	-	TGTGCCAGCAGAACGGCCGGGTCCCCGGATACGCAGTATTTT	CASRTAGSPDTQYF
TRBV27	TRBJ2-1	-	-	TGTGCCAGCAGTTTAAGGACTCTCTACAATGAGCAGTTCTTC	CASSLRTLYNEQFF
TRBV6-5	TRBJ1-5	-	TRBD1	TGTGCCAGCAGAAGGACAGGGGGCAATCAGCCCCAGCATTTT	CASRRTGGNQPQHF
TRBV2	TRBJ2-5	-	TRBD1	TGTGCCAGCAGCGGGACAGGGGTAGGGGAGACCCAGTACTTC	CASSGTGVGETQYF
TRBV7-3	TRBJ2-3	few	-	TGTGCCAGCAGCTTGACAGGTGGCACAGATACGCAGTATTTT	CASSLTGGTDTQYF
TRBV4-2	TRBJ2-3	-	TRBD1	TGTGCCAGCAGCCAAGATCTACAGGGGGCGACAGATACGCAGTATTTT	CASSQDLQGATDTQYF
TRBV9	TRBJ2-1	few	-	TGTGCCAGCAGCGTTGAGGGATTATACAATGAGCAGTTCTTC	CASSVEGLYNEQFF
TRBV5-1	TRBJ2-1	-	TRBD1	TGCGCCAGCAACTTGGACAGGGTCAATGAGCAGTTCTTC	CASNLDRVNEQFF
TRBV18	TRBJ2-7	-	TRBD1	TGTGCCAGCTCACCCGGACAGGGTAGGAACGAGCAGTACTTC	CASSPGQGRNEQYF
TRBV6-1	TRBJ2-7	-	-	TGTGCCACATACACCGGGACGGCGGGGAGCGAGCAGTACTTC	CATYTGTAGSEQYF
TRBV19	TRBJ2-1	-	TRBD2	TGTGCCAGTAGTATAGGACTAGCAGATGAGCAGTTCTTC	CASSIGLADEQFF
TRBV5-1	TRBJ2-7	-	TRBD2	TGCGCCAGCAGCTTGAATAGCGGGCCCTCCTACGAGCAGTACTTC	CASSLNSGPSYEQYF
TRBV6-1	TRBJ2-7	once	TRBD1	TGTGCCAGCAGTGAAAGGGGGCAAGGCCCTTCCTACGAGCAGTACTTC	CASSERGQGPSYEQYF
TRBV5-1	TRBJ1-1	-	-	TGCGCCAGCAGCCTGGGACACACCAAGAACACTGAAGCTTTCTTT	CASSLGHTKNTEAFF
TRBV5-4	TRBJ2-3	-	TRBD2	TGTGCCAGCAGAACTAGCGGCGATTTAGATACGCAGTATTTT	CASRTSGDLDTQYF